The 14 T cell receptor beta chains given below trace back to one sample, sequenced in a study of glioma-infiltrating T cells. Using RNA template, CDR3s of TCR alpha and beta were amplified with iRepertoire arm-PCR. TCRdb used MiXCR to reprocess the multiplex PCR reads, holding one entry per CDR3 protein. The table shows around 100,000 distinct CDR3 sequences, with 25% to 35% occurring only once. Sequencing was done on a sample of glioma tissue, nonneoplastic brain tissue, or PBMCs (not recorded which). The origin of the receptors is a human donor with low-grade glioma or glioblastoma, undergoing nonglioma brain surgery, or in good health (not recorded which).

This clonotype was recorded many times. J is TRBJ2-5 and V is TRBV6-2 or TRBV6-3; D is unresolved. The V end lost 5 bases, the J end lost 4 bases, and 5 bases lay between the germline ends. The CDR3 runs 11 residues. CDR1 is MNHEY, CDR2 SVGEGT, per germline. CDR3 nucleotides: TGTGCCAGCAGTCGCTCAGAGACCCAGTACTTC. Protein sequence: CASSRSETQYF.

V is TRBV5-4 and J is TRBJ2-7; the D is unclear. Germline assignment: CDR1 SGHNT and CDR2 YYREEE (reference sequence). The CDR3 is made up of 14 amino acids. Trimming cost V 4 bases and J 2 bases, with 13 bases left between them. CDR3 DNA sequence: TGTGCCAGCAGCGCCTCAGCGATCCCCTACGAGCAGTACTTC. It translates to CASSASAIPYEQYF.

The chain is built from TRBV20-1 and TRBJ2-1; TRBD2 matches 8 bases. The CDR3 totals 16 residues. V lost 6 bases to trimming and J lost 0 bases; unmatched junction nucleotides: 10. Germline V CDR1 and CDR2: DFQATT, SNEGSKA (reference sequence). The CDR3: CSALRLAGHSYNEQFF. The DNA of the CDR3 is TGCAGTGCCCTAAGGTTAGCGGGGCACTCCTACAATGAGCAGTTCTTC.

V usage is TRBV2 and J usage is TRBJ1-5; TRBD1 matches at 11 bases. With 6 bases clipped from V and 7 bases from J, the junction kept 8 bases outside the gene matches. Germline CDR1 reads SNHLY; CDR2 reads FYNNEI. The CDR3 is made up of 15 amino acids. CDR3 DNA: TGTGCCAGCAGCGGGACAGGGGGTAGTCGACAGCCCCAGCATTTT. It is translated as CASSGTGGSRQPQHF.

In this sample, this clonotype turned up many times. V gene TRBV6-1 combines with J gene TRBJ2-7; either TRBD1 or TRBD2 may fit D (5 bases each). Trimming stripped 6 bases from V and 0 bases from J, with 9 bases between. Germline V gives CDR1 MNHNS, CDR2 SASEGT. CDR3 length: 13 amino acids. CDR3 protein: CASSRDVSYEQYF. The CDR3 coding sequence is TGTGCCAGCAGCAGGGACGTCTCCTACGAGCAGTACTTC.

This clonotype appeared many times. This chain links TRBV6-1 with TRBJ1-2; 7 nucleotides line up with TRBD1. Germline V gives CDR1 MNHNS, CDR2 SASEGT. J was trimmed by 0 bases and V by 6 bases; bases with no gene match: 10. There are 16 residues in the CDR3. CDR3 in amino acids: CASSAPGTVANYGYTF. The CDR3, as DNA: TGTGCCAGCAGCGCGCCCGGGACAGTCGCTAACTATGGCTACACCTTC.

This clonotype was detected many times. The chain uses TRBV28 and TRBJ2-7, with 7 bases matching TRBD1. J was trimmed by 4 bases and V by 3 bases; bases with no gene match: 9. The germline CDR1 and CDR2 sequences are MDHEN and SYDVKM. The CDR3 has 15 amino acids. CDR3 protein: CASSFSGGLNYEQYF. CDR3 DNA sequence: TGTGCCAGCAGTTTCTCAGGGGGATTGAATTACGAGCAGTACTTC. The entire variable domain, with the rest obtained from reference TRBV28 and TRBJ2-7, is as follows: DVKVTQSSRYLVKRTGEKVFLECVQDMDHENMFWYRQDPGLGLRLIYFSYDVKMKEKGDIPEGYSVSREKKERFSLILESASTNQTSMYLCASSFSGGLNYEQYFGPGTRLTVT.

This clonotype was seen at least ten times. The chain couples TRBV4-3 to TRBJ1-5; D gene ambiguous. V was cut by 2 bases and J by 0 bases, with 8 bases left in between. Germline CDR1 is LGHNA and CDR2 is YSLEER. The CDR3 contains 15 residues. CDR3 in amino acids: CASSQRFGSNQPQHF. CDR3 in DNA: TGCGCCAGCAGCCAAAGGTTCGGTAGCAATCAGCCCCAGCATTTT.

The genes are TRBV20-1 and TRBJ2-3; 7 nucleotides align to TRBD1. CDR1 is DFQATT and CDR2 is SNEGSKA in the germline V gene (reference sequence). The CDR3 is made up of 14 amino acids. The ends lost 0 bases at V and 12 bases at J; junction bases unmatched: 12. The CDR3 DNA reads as TGCAGTGCTAGAGATGGGACAGTAAAAGAGACCCAGTATTTT. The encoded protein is CSARDGTVKETQYF.

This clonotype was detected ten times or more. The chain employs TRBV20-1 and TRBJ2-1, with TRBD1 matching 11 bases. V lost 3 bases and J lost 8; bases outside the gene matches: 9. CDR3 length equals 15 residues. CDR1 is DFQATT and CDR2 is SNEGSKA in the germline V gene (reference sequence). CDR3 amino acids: CSARGDRGDEDEQFF. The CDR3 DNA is TGCAGTGCTAGGGGGGACAGGGGGGACGAGGATGAGCAGTTCTTC.

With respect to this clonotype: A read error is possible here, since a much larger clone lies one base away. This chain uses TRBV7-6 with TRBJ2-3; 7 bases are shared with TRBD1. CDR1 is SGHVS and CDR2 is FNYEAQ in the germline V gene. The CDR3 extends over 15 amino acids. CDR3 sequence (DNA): TGTGCCGGCAGCCCCCGATCCCAGGGGGAGCATACGCAGTATTTT. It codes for CAGSPRSQGEHTQYF. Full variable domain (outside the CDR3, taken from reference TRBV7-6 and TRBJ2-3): GAGVSQSPRYKVTKRGQDVALRCDPISGHVSLYWYRQALGQGPEFLTYFNYEAQQDKSGLPNDRFSAERPEGSISTLTIQRTEQRDSAMYRCAGSPRSQGEHTQYFGPGTRLTVL.

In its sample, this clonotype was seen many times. This chain's CDR3 is CASSSFDRGPYEQYF. The CDR3, as DNA: TGTGCCAGCAGTTCATTCGACAGGGGTCCCTACGAGCAGTACTTC. J is TRBJ2-7 and V is TRBV28; 8 bases align to TRBD1. From germline, CDR1 is MDHEN and CDR2 SYDVKM. This CDR3 is built from 15 residues. Germline trimming cut 4 bases from V and 2 bases from J; bases unmatched to any gene: 7.

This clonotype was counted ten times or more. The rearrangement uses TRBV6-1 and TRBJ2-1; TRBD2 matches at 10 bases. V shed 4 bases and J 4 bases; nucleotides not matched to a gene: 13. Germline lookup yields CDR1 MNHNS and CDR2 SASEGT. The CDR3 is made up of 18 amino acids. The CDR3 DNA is TGTGCCAGCAGTGCACAACCTGGGGGACTAGCGCCTTACAATGAGCAGTTCTTC. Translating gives CASSAQPGGLAPYNEQFF.

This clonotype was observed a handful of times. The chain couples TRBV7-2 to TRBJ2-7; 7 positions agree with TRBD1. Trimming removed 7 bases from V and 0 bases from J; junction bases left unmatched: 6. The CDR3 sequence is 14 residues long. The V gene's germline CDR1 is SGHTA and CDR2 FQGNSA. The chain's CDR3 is CASTQGQSSYEQYF. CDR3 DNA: TGTGCCAGCACACAGGGACAGAGCTCCTACGAGCAGTACTTC. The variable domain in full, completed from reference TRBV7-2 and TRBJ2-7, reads GAGVSQSPSNKVTEKGKDVELRCDPISGHTALYWYRQSLGQGLEFLIYFQGNSAPDKSGLPSDRFSAERTGGSVSTLTIQRTQQEDSAVYLCASTQGQSSYEQYFGPGTRLTVT.